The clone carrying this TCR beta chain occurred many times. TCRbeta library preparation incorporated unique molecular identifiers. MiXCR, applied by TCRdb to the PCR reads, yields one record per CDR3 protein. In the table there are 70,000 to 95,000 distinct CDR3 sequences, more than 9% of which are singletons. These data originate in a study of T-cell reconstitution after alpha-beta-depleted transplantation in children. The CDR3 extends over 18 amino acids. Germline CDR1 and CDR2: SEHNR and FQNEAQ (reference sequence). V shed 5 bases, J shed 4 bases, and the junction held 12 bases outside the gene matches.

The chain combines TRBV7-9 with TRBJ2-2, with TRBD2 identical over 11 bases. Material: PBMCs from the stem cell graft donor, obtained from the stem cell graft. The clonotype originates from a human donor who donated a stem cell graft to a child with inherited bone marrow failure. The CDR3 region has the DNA TGTGCCAGCAGCCTAGGTCATACTAGCGGGAGAGTCACCGGGGAGCTGTTTTTT. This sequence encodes CASSLGHTSGRVTGELFF.